What follows are 25 T cell receptor beta chains derived from one specimen sequenced in a study of cytotoxic CD8 clonotypes in ibrutinib-treated CLL. TCRdb's copy holds only in-frame clones and misses some; the assay was immunoSEQ multiplex PCR. The profile shows roughly 150,000 clones, more than 80% of them singletons. The starting material was PBMCs, obtained after 24 months of ibrutinib treatment. The receptor set was obtained from a human donor with chronic lymphocytic leukemia.

The chain couples TRBV27 to TRBJ2-7; a possible D gene is TRBD2 (5 bases). The length of the CDR3 is 15 residues. V was shortened by 4 bases and J by 6 bases, with 19 bases between the two germline ends. The V gene's germline CDR1 is MNHEY and CDR2 SMNVEV (reference sequence). The CDR3, as DNA: TGTGCCAGCAGTTCCCGATTAGCGTCCCCCGGCGAGCAGTACTTC. This gives the protein CASSSRLASPGEQYF.

This clone was detected only a few times. The chain employs TRBV19 and TRBJ1-2; D gene uncertain. CDR1 is LNHDA, CDR2 SQIVND, per germline (reference sequence). The CDR3 is 13 residues long. Trimming took off 0 bases at V and 4 bases at J, with 6 bases between the two ends. The DNA of the CDR3 is TGTGCCAGTAGTATAGATCCGCTCTATGGCTACACCTTC. Its protein product is CASSIDPLYGYTF.

The rearrangement joins TRBV19 to TRBJ2-5, with 8 bases lining up with TRBD2. V trimming: 3 bases; J trimming: 2 bases; junction bases outside the gene matches: 8. CDR1 is LNHDA and CDR2 is SQIVND in the germline V gene (reference sequence). CDR3 length equals 16 residues. The DNA for the CDR3 is TGTGCCAGTAGTATTCTAGCTAGCGGGTTACAAGAGACCCAGTACTTC. This gives the protein CASSILASGLQETQYF.

This chain joins TRBV7-2 and TRBJ2-7; weak D call: TRBD2 (5 bases). The V and J ends lost 8 bases and 4 bases respectively, with 9 bases between them. Germline CDR1 SGHTA, CDR2 FQGNSA. The CDR3 is 11 residues long. CDR3 sequence reads: CASRGGYEQYF. CDR3 coding DNA: TGTGCCAGCCGTGGCGGGTACGAGCAGTACTTC. Supplemented by reference TRBV7-2 and TRBJ2-7, the full variable domain reads GAGVSQSPSNKVTEKGKDVELRCDPISGHTALYWYRQSLGQGLEFLIYFQGNSAPDKSGLPSDRFSAERTGGSVSTLTIQRTQQEDSAVYLCASRGGYEQYFGPGTRLTVT.

The chain links TRBV14 to TRBJ1-2; TRBD1 agrees at 7 bases. The V gene end was trimmed by 0 bases and the J gene end by 8 bases; junction bases not matched to a gene: 3. CDR3 length: 13 amino acids. The germline gives CDR1 SGHDN, CDR2 FVKESK. CDR3 region: CASSQERGGGYTF. In nucleotides, the CDR3 is TGTGCCAGCAGCCAAGAACGAGGGGGCGGCTACACCTTC.

The CDR3 nucleotides are TGCGCCAGCAGTGAGAGGGGCAGGGCGACCACTGAAGCTTTCTTT. Translation gives CASSERGRATTEAFF. This chain links TRBV10-2 with TRBJ1-1; D is perhaps TRBD1 (5 bases). The CDR3 extends over 15 amino acids. The germline CDR1 and CDR2 sequences are WSHSY and SAAADI. The germline V and J ends were trimmed by 2 bases and 4 bases, with 14 bases remaining between them.

The chain joins TRBV19 to TRBJ1-2, with D possibly TRBD1 on 6 matching bases. Germline V gene lookup returns CDR1 LNHDA and CDR2 SQIVND (reference sequence). V shed 10 bases and J shed 6 bases, with 21 bases lying between them. CDR3 size: 14 residues. The CDR3 sequence is CATSPGTRSNGYTF. The CDR3 coding sequence is TGTGCCACCTCCCCCGGGACAAGATCTAATGGCTACACCTTC.

The chain has TRBV28 and TRBJ2-7, with 9 nucleotides matching TRBD1. The germline V gene has CDR1 MDHEN and CDR2 SYDVKM. Germline trimming cut 10 bases from V and 2 bases from J; bases unmatched to any gene: 12. CDR3 size: 15 residues. The CDR3 region has the DNA TGTGCCACTAGAGGTACCGGGACAGGGACCTACGAGCAGTACTTC. This translates into CATRGTGTGTYEQYF.

This clone has just one count. The rearrangement joins TRBV11-2 to TRBJ2-5, with D unresolved. The CDR3 loop spans 14 amino acids. The germline V gene has CDR1 SGHAT and CDR2 FQNNGV. V was pared by 8 bases and J by 7 bases, with 20 bases between. The chain's CDR3 is CASFGRFPPGTQYF. Here the CDR3 DNA reads TGTGCCAGCTTCGGTCGGTTTCCCCCCGGGACCCAGTACTTC.

This rearrangement joins TRBV5-8 to TRBJ2-4; the D call may be TRBD1 or TRBD2 (6 bases each). CDR1 is SGHTS, CDR2 YDEGEE, per germline. The CDR3 covers 16 residues. The ends were cut back, 3 bases at V and 1 base at J, with 14 bases in the middle. In DNA, the CDR3 is TGTGCCAGCAGCTCCGGGGGAACAGGGGCCAAAAACATTCAGTACTTC. Its translation: CASSSGGTGAKNIQYF.

In this sample, this clone turned up a few times. The chain links TRBV19 to TRBJ2-3; TRBD2 aligns across 14 bases. This CDR3 is built from 17 residues. The germline V gene encodes CDR1 LNHDA and CDR2 SQIVND (reference sequence). V lost 3 bases to trimming and J lost 4 bases; unmatched junction nucleotides: 6. This chain's CDR3 is CASSMSGTSGRSDTQYF. The CDR3 DNA reads TGTGCCAGTAGTATGTCGGGGACTAGCGGGAGATCAGATACGCAGTATTTT. Complete variable domain (other parts from reference TRBV19 and TRBJ2-3): DGGITQSPKYLFRKEGQNVTLSCEQNLNHDAMYWYRQDPGQGLRLIYYSQIVNDFQKGDIAEGYSVSREKKESFPLTVTSAQKNPTAFYLCASSMSGTSGRSDTQYFGPGTRLTVL.

This chain uses TRBV5-1 with TRBJ1-1; TRBD1 aligns across 7 bases. The CDR3 length is 15 residues. The germline V gene has CDR1 SGHRS and CDR2 YFSETQ. V shed 7 bases and J 2 bases; nucleotides not matched to a gene: 11. CDR3 protein: CASCRDRVLNTEAFF. The CDR3 DNA is TGCGCCAGCTGTCGAGACAGGGTTTTAAACACTGAAGCTTTCTTT.

V and J are TRBV2 and TRBJ2-7; D unclear. The CDR3 spans 11 residues. The V and J ends lost 7 bases and 0 bases respectively, with 4 bases between them. Per germline, CDR1 SNHLY and CDR2 FYNNEI. The CDR3 coding sequence is TGTGCCAGCATTCACTCCTACGAGCAGTACTTC. Protein: CASIHSYEQYF. Looking up the rest from reference TRBV2 and TRBJ2-7 gives the full variable domain: EPEVTQTPSHQVTQMGQEVILRCVPISNHLYFYWYRQILGQKVEFLVSFYNNEISEKSEIFDDQFSVERPDGSNFTLKIRSTKLEDSAMYFCASIHSYEQYFGPGTRLTVT.

The gene calls are TRBV5-1 and TRBJ1-4; 8 bases are shared with TRBD1. This CDR3 has 14 amino acids. Germline V gene data show CDR1 as SGHRS and CDR2 as YFSETQ. With 1 base clipped from V and 8 bases from J, the junction kept 4 bases outside the gene matches. The CDR3 region is CASSLTGGLEKLFF. The CDR3 DNA sequence: TGCGCCAGCAGCTTGACAGGGGGTCTGGAAAAACTGTTTTTT.

This chain uses TRBV6-1 with TRBJ2-1, with 8 bases lining up with TRBD1. Germline V gene sequence: CDR1 MNHNS, CDR2 SASEGT. J gave up 5 bases and V 7 bases, and 10 bases lay outside the gene matches. This CDR3 has 15 residues. CDR3 loop: CASNFRTGFDNEQFF. CDR3 DNA sequence: TGTGCCAGCAACTTCCGGACAGGGTTCGACAATGAGCAGTTCTTC.

The chain combines TRBV5-1 with TRBJ1-2; the D is unclear. This CDR3 contains 15 residues. V shed 1 base and J shed 0 bases, with 10 bases lying between them. Germline V CDR1 and CDR2: SGHRS, YFSETQ. The CDR3 region is CASSLSGSSNYGYTF. DNA for the CDR3: TGCGCCAGCAGCTTGAGCGGGAGCTCTAACTATGGCTACACCTTC.

The rearrangement joins TRBV6-5 to TRBJ1-3; D unclear. The CDR3 spans 16 residues. V dropped 2 bases and J dropped 2 bases, with 13 bases sitting between them. Germline CDR1 reads MNHEY; CDR2 reads SVGAGI. The CDR3 sequence is CASSYLLQGTGNTIYF. DNA of the CDR3: TGTGCCAGCAGTTACCTCCTCCAAGGGACTGGAAACACCATATATTTT.

This rearrangement joins TRBV7-2 to TRBJ2-1, with 9 bases identical to TRBD2. Germline assignment: CDR1 SGHTA and CDR2 FQGNSA. Losses at the gene ends were 4 bases for V and 9 bases for J; bases not matched to a gene: 7. This CDR3 has 14 amino acids. The CDR3 nucleotides read TGTGCCAGCAGCTGGGGACTAGCCCTCGGTGAGCAGTTCTTC. As protein: CASSWGLALGEQFF.

This chain joins TRBV23-1 and TRBJ2-7; a possible D gene is TRBD2 (7 bases). TRBV23-1 is an open reading frame whose function is uncertain. Trimming shortened V by 0 bases and J by 0 bases, and 15 bases separated the two germline ends. This CDR3 contains 17 residues. CDR3 in amino acids: CASSQSERDTISYEQYF. In nucleotides, the CDR3 is TGCGCCAGCAGTCAATCGGAGCGGGACACCATCTCCTACGAGCAGTACTTC.

The rearrangement joins TRBV19 to TRBJ1-3; D might be TRBD1 (6 bases). This CDR3 region has 20 residues. The germline V gene encodes CDR1 LNHDA and CDR2 SQIVND (reference sequence). The V gene lost 4 bases and the J gene lost 0 bases, with 25 bases spanning the gap. The CDR3 sequence: CASSKGHPISPFLSGNTIYF. The CDR3 DNA reads as TGTGCCAGTAGTAAGGGACACCCGATCTCACCCTTTCTCTCTGGAAACACCATATATTTT. The whole variable domain, remainder taken from reference TRBV19 and TRBJ1-3, is DGGITQSPKYLFRKEGQNVTLSCEQNLNHDAMYWYRQDPGQGLRLIYYSQIVNDFQKGDIAEGYSVSREKKESFPLTVTSAQKNPTAFYLCASSKGHPISPFLSGNTIYFGEGSWLTVV.

The chain employs TRBV10-1 and TRBJ2-7; TRBD1 is a possible D gene (5 bases). V was clipped by 11 bases and J by 0 bases, with 20 bases between them. The germline V gene encodes CDR1 WNHNN and CDR2 SYGVQD (reference sequence). The CDR3 has 15 residues. DNA for the CDR3: TGCGCCCGCATTCTACAGGAGTTAAGCTCCTACGAGCAGTACTTC. Protein: CARILQELSSYEQYF.

CDR3 DNA: TGTGCCAGTAGTCCGCCGAACAGTCGGAACATTCAGTACTTC. Protein: CASSPPNSRNIQYF. The chain has TRBV19 and TRBJ2-4, with no clear D. The CDR3 runs to 14 residues. CDR1 and CDR2 (germline): LNHDA, SQIVND (reference sequence). V was shortened by 5 bases and J by 7 bases, with 15 bases between the two germline ends. Variable domain in full (rest from reference TRBV19 and TRBJ2-4): DGGITQSPKYLFRKEGQNVTLSCEQNLNHDAMYWYRQDPGQGLRLIYYSQIVNDFQKGDIAEGYSVSREKKESFPLTVTSAQKNPTAFYLCASSPPNSRNIQYFGAGTRLSVL.

This chain uses TRBV27 with TRBJ2-1; TRBD2 matches 7 bases. V lost 4 bases and J lost 9; bases outside the gene matches: 12. The CDR3 runs to 15 residues. Germline V gene data show CDR1 as MNHEY and CDR2 as SMNVEV (reference sequence). This CDR3 is CASSSGAGVRSEQFF. CDR3 in DNA: TGTGCCAGCAGTTCCGGGGCGGGAGTTAGGAGTGAGCAGTTCTTC.

The chain combines TRBV5-1 with TRBJ1-1; 7 nucleotides align to TRBD1. In germline, CDR1 is SGHRS, CDR2 YFSETQ. The CDR3 loop spans 13 amino acids. The V gene end was trimmed by 5 bases and the J gene end by 4 bases; junction bases not matched to a gene: 5. CDR3 in amino acids: CASRLQGTTEAFF. In nucleotides, the CDR3 is TGCGCCAGCAGGTTACAGGGGACCACTGAAGCTTTCTTT. Filled out from reference TRBV5-1 and TRBJ1-1, the complete variable domain reads KAGVTQTPRYLIKTRGQQVTLSCSPISGHRSVSWYQQTPGQGLQFLFEYFSETQRNKGNFPGRFSGRQFSNSRSEMNVSTLELGDSALYLCASRLQGTTEAFFGQGTRLTVV.

The V call is TRBV11-3, the J call TRBJ1-5; D unclear. V lost 1 base and J lost 0, with 13 bases in between. The CDR3 totals 17 residues. The germline gives CDR1 SGHNT, CDR2 YENEEA. The chain's CDR3 is CASSLVDGKNSNQPQHF. CDR3 nucleotides: TGTGCCAGCAGCTTAGTCGATGGGAAGAATAGCAATCAGCCCCAGCATTTT.